The source of this T cell receptor (beta chain) is a study of T-cell memory formation after mild COVID-19. TCRdb itself ran the 5' RACE reads through MiXCR, one entry per CDR3 protein. The sample includes 250,000 to 300,000 distinct CDR3 sequences, 15% to 20% of them seen just once. The CDR3 consists of 15 residues. The V and J ends lost 4 bases and 4 bases respectively, with 16 bases between them. Germline V gene data show CDR1 as SGHAT and CDR2 as FQNNGV. Sequenced sample: PBMCs or a T cell subset sorted from them (not recorded which). The sequence was collected from a man between 18 and 29 years old who had mild COVID-19 (a few samples of this study predate the infection). Cell type and time point are not known. V usage is TRBV11-2 and J usage is TRBJ1-1; D is unclear. The DNA of the CDR3 is TGTGCCAGCAGCTCCCTCCGGGAACGGCTCACTGAAGCTTTCTTT. Translation: CASSSLRERLTEAFF.